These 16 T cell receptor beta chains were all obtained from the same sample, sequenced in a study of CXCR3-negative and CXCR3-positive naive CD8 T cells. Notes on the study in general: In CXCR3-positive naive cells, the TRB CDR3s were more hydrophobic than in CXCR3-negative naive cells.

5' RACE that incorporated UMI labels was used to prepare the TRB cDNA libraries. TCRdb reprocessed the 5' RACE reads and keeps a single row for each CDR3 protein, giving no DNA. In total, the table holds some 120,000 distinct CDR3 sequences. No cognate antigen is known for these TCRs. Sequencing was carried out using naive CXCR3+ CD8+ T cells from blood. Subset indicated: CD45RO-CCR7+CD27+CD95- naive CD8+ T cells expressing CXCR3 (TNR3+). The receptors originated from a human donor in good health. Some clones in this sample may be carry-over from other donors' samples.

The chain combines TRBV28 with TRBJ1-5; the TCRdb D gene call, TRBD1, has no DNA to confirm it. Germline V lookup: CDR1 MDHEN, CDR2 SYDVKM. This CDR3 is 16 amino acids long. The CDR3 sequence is CASSLPPWDLSQPQHF.

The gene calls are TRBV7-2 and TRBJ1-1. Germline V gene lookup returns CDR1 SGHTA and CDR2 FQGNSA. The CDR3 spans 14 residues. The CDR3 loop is CASSQFKVNTEAFF.

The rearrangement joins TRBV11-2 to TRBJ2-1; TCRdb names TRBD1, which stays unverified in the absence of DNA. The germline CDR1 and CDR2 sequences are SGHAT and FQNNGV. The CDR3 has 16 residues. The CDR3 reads CASSLEANRAYNEQFF.

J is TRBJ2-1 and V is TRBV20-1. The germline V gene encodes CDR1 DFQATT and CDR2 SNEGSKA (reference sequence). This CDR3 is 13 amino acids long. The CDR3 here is CSAEQSSYNEQFF.

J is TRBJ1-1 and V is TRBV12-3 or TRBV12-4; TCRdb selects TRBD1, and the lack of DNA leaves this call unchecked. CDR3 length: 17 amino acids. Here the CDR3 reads CASSLSRLTPGDTEAFF.

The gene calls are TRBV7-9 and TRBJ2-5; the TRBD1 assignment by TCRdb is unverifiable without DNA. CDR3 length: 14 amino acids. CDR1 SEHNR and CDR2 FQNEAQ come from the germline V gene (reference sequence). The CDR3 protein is CASSHPGQWETQYF.

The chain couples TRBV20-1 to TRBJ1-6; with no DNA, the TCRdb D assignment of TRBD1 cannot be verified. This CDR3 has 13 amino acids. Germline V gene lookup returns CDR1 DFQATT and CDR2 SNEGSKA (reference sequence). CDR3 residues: CSARDREYSPLHF.

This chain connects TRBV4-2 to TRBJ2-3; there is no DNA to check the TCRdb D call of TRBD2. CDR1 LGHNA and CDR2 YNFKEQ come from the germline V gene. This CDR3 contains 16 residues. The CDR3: CASSQGSGGAIDTQYF.

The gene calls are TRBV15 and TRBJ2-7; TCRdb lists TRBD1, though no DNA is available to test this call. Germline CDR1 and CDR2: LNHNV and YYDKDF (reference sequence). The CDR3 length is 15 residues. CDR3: CATSRAGTGAHEQYF. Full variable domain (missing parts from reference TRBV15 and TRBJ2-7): DAMVIQNPRYQVTQFGKPVTLSCSQTLNHNVMYWYQQKSSQAPKLLFHYYDKDFNNEADTPDNFQSRRPNTSFCFLDIRSPGLGDTAMYLCATSRAGTGAHEQYFGPGTRLTVT.

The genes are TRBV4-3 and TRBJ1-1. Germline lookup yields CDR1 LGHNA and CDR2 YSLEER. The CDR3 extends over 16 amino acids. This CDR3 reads CASSQVGLGVNTEAFF.

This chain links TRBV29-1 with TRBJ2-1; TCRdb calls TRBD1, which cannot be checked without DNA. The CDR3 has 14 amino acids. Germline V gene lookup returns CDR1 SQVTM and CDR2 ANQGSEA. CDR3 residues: CSVPARGHSNEQFF.

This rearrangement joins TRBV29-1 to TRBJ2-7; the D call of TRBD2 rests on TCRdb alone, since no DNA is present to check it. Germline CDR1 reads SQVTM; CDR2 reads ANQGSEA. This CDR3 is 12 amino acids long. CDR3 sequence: CSVELGAYEQYF.

CDR3 amino acids: CASKDGGMNTEAFF. The chain carries TRBV5-1 and TRBJ1-1; the D call of TRBD1 rests on TCRdb alone, since no DNA is present to check it. Germline CDR1 SGHRS, CDR2 YFSETQ. The CDR3 is 14 amino acids.

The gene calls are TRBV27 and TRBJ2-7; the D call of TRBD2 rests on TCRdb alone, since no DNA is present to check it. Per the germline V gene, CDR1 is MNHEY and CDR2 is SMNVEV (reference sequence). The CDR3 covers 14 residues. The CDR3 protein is CASSFSGSSYEQYF.

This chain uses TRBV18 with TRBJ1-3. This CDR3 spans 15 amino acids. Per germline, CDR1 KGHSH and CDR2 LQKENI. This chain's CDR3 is CASSPEGLSGNTIYF. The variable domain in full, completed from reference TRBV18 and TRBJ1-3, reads NAGVMQNPRHLVRRRGQEARLRCSPMKGHSHVYWYRQLPEEGLKFMVYLQKENIIDESGMPKERFSAEFPKEGPSILRIQQVVRGDSAAYFCASSPEGLSGNTIYFGEGSWLTVV.

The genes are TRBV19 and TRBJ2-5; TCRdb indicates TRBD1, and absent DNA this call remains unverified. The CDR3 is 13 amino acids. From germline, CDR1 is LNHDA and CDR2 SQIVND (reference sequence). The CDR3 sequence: CASSTQGQETQYF. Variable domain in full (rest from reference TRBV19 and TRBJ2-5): DGGITQSPKYLFRKEGQNVTLSCEQNLNHDAMYWYRQDPGQGLRLIYYSQIVNDFQKGDIAEGYSVSREKKESFPLTVTSAQKNPTAFYLCASSTQGQETQYFGPGTRLLVL.